This T cell receptor beta chain derives from a study of shared clonotypes between healthy human individuals. Overall study context: Each donor's CD8 memory used one plate, CD8 naive two, each CD4 subset three.

Germline values: CDR1 MDHEN, CDR2 SYDVKM. The CDR3 totals 12 residues. Trimming took 3 bases from V and 8 from J, leaving 10 bases between them. Investigators divided CD4+ cells into CD45RA+ naive and CD45RA-negative memory subsets. Here immunoSEQ multiplex PCR was the method, and the copy in TCRdb shows in-frame clones only, minus some. Of around 1.1 million clones in the sample, around 78% are singletons; the top ten hold 0.55% to 0.7%. Study-wide points: An expected dependence of interdonor clonotype sharing on sequencing depth was noted. Collection of samples was limited to blood; tissue repertoires likely differ.

A remark on this clone: Its cognate antigen is unknown.

The sample taken for sequencing was memory CD4+ T cells from PBMCs. Specified subset: CD45RA-negative fraction. This clonotype was obtained from a young man in good health. Some clones in this sample may be carry-over from other donors' samples. V usage is TRBV28 and J usage is TRBJ1-2, with a possible D match to TRBD1 (5 bases). CDR3 sequence reads: CASSLGQGGYTF. Here the CDR3 DNA reads TGTGCCAGCAGTTTGGGCCAGGGCGGCTACACCTTC.